This T cell receptor (beta chain) was captured in a study of blood T cells in healthy people across ages. The V gene's germline CDR1 is WSHSY and CDR2 SAAADI. There are 14 residues in the CDR3. Trimming shortened V by 10 bases and J by 0 bases, and 16 bases separated the two germline ends. A second PCR of 7 to 11 cycles used a sample-barcoded 5' primer and a J-beta primer mix. At least 2.5 million CDR3-containing paired-end reads were obtained per sample. TCRdb re-called the 5' RACE reads with MiXCR, one entry per CDR3 protein. The sample consists of approximately 1.5 million distinct CDR3 sequences, approximately 32% of them appearing once. In the case of this clonotype: Its antigen is as yet unknown.

Study-wide results and limits: Reliance upon unsorted PBMCs precluded definitive naive versus antigen-experienced comparison. The fall in TCR beta diversity per million T cells was roughly linear with age. In long-lived donors, naive CD4+ cell counts and diversity exceeded those of aged donors.

Sequencing was performed on blood. V is TRBV10-2 and J is TRBJ2-7, with D possibly matching TRBD2 (6 bases). This TCR was recovered from a woman aged 30 to 39 in good health. CDR3 region: CATLGGAHSYEQYF. The CDR3 DNA reads TGCGCCACCCTCGGAGGGGCCCACTCCTACGAGCAGTACTTC.